The TCR beta chain under discussion was sequenced for a study of blood T cell repertoires in COVID-19 (TCRdb year 2020). Concerning the study at large: The collaborator samples originated in the United States, Italy and Spain and spanned the acute and convalescent phases of COVID-19. The material from the prospective study consisted of cDNA or gDNA derived from T cells, B-cell-depleted T cells, or PBMCs. Samples came from the ongoing ImmuneRACE study (first 160 participants) plus 1,254 subjects from 6 global collaborators. The repertoires were made available in a free public database intended to serve as a resource for research on the immune response to SARS-CoV-2. HLA class I and class II types, where available, came from metadata supplied by the sample provider rather than from assay-based typing. Sample metadata almost always included a de-identified subject ID, COVID-19 status, age in years and sex. Subjects who had been exposed to COVID-19, were actively infected with it, or had recovered from it provided the deeply sampled blood TCRbeta repertoires that made up the dataset. Beyond this particular receptor, the publication reports: Clinical and demographic metadata were provided uncurated, with the amount varying by source and participant.

The germline V end is reduced by 6 bases and the J end by 3 bases; junction bases left unmatched: 8. The CDR3 runs 15 residues from the cysteine to the phenylalanine. Only the CDR3 region is kept as DNA, spanning 45 bases read in frame from base 1. For CDR1 and CDR2, the germline V gene lists MNHEY and SVGAGI. Regarding this clone: Its antigen is still unknown. Per-base quality was not reported, and no clone a single base away is much larger than it.

Whole blood was collected in K2EDTA tubes by collaborating institutions according to the institutions' own protocols. Collaborator samples were shipped for TCRbeta analysis as frozen whole blood, isolated PBMCs, or DNA extracted from either sample type. The immunoSEQ Assay, a bias-controlled multiplex PCR, was used to amplify TCRbeta CDR3 regions from genomic DNA. The study's own analysis went as follows. Within the assay, amplification of reference gene primers was used to estimate how many nucleated cells each sample contained. To quantify the absolute abundance of each unique TCRbeta CDR3 rearrangement, sequence reads were collapsed and filtered. Productive Simpson clonality was computed per sample as the square root of Simpson's diversity index over productive rearrangements. Here the immuneACCESS table is served through TCRdb, limited to in-frame sequences with V and J called. Missing clones are a known gap in these copies; in checked studies unresolved V genes cover under half, and the rest lacks a known reason. That table gives V, J and clone size, and the DNA gave D and trimming. The sample data list 130,000 to 150,000 clones, and 85% to 90% of these were observed just once. 8.6% of the sample is taken by the ten largest.

This receptor was identified in a woman aged 45-65 years with active or convalescent COVID-19. Sample: peripheral blood. Recombination linked TRBV6-5 to TRBJ2-1; 7 of the junction bases match TRBD1. The DNA is as follows: TGTGCCAGCAGGAGACAGGGCCTCTTCTACAATGAGCAGTTCTTC. It is translated as CASRRQGLFYNEQFF.